This TCR beta chain was retrieved from a study of blood T cell repertoires in COVID-19. Study summary: Spain, Italy and the United States supplied samples that represented acute and convalescent COVID-19.

This clone was observed a single time. Source study methods: Quantification of nucleated cells was approximated via reference gene primer amplification. Only in-frame clones appear in the TCRdb table, and some are missing; sequencing was by immunoSEQ multiplex PCR. For V, J and clone size, that table is used; D and trimming come from the DNA. Of about 380,000 clones listed, more than 75% are singletons. Participants came from some 23 US areas, aged about 18 to 95 years. The trim removed 3 bases at V and 6 bases at J, leaving 5 bases unmatched. The CDR3 runs to 14 residues. Germline V gene lookup returns CDR1 SGHRS and CDR2 YFSETQ.

The chain uses TRBV5-1 and TRBJ1-2; TRBD1 matches 10 bases. The sequence derives from a woman aged 30 to 39 who had recovered from COVID-19. The specimen was PBMCs or T cells enriched from blood (not recorded which). The CDR3: CASSWGQGTNGYTF. The CDR3 nucleotides are TGCGCCAGCAGCTGGGGACAGGGGACTAATGGCTACACCTTC.